This is a list of T cell receptor beta chains from one sample in a study of T-cell memory formation after mild COVID-19. One entry per CDR3 protein, called by TCRdb with MiXCR from the 5' RACE reads. The table has around 450,000 distinct CDR3 sequences, approximately 25% seen once; the top ten hold around 8.7%. The source material was PBMCs or a T cell subset sorted from them (not recorded which). The receptors come from an adult woman who had mild COVID-19 (a few samples of this study predate the infection). Cell type and time point are not known. CDR3s include the opening cysteine and the closing phenylalanine or tryptophan. D genes are given only for firm matches. Expanded clones are given a class, and other clones once, few, many or no size at all.

d_call,clone_size,j_call,v_call,cdr3_nt,cdr3_aa
-,few,TRBJ1-5,TRBV3-1,TGTGCCAGCAGCCAAGATTACCCTAGGACTGCCAATCAGCCCCAGCATTTT,CASSQDYPRTANQPQHF
-,many,TRBJ2-5,TRBV6-2/TRBV6-3,TGTGCCAGCAGCCCTACAGAAGAGACCCAGTACTTC,CASSPTEETQYF
TRBD1,-,TRBJ2-7,TRBV27,TGTGCCAGCACCCGGACAGGGGGCTACGAGCAGTACTTC,CASTRTGGYEQYF
-,-,TRBJ1-1,TRBV7-2,TGTGCCAGCAGCAGAGAGGGGCTAATGAACACTGAAGCTTTCTTT,CASSREGLMNTEAFF
TRBD2,-,TRBJ2-5,TRBV20-1,TGCAGTGCTGGGCTAGCGGGAGTAGGGACCCAGTACTTC,CSAGLAGVGTQYF
-,-,TRBJ2-2,TRBV6-6,TGTGCCAGCAGTTCGCGACAGAGCAAGGGGCGAGTGACCGGGGAGCTGTTTTTT,CASSSRQSKGRVTGELFF
-,few,TRBJ2-4,TRBV29-1,TGCAGCGTTGACGGGGGAGAAAACATTCAGTACTTC,CSVDGGENIQYF
-,few,TRBJ2-5,TRBV29-1,TGCAGCACGGAGACCCAGTACTTC,CSTETQYF
TRBD2,few,TRBJ2-1,TRBV14,TGTGCCAGCAGCCAAGCCCGGGGGGGCCTTGGTAATGAGCAGTTCTTC,CASSQARGGLGNEQFF
TRBD1,-,TRBJ2-1,TRBV5-1,TGCGCCAGCAGCATCTATCCGGGACAGGGGGCCGGGAATGAGCAGTTCTTC,CASSIYPGQGAGNEQFF
TRBD1,-,TRBJ1-5,TRBV20-1,TGCAGTGCTAGTATGCCAGGGGGCATGGGCAATCAGCCCCAGCATTTT,CSASMPGGMGNQPQHF
TRBD1,-,TRBJ1-6,TRBV7-3,TGTGCCAGCAGCTCGACAGGGATTCCCTATAATTCACCCCTCCACTTT,CASSSTGIPYNSPLHF
TRBD1,few,TRBJ2-5,TRBV10-3,TGTGCCATCAGGGGGACAGCCCAAGAGACCCAGTACTTC,CAIRGTAQETQYF
TRBD1,few,TRBJ1-1,TRBV6-5,TGTGCCAGCAGTTACTGGACAGGGGGAGACACTGAAGCTTTCTTT,CASSYWTGGDTEAFF
TRBD2,few,TRBJ2-2,TRBV5-8,TGTGCCAGCAGCTTTCTAGCGGGGCCCGCGAACACCGGGGAGCTGTTTTTT,CASSFLAGPANTGELFF
-,-,TRBJ2-7,TRBV29-1,TGCAGCGCCCTGGACAGCCGCTCCTACGAGCAGTACTTC,CSALDSRSYEQYF
TRBD1,-,TRBJ1-3,TRBV7-9,TGTGCCAGCAGCTCGAGTTCCTCATCCCCACAGGGGACCTCTGGAAACACCATATATTTT,CASSSSSSSPQGTSGNTIYF
-,-,TRBJ2-1,TRBV4-2,TGTGCCAGCAGCCAGGAACACCTGGGTGAGCAGTTCTTC,CASSQEHLGEQFF
TRBD2,few,TRBJ2-5,TRBV7-9,TGTGCCAGCAGCTTAGCGGACGGGACTAAGTACTTC,CASSLADGTKYF
-,-,TRBJ1-3,TRBV7-2,TGTGCCAGCAGCGCGGGACTGCTCTCTGGAAACACCATATATTTT,CASSAGLLSGNTIYF
-,few,TRBJ1-2,TRBV7-2,TGTGCCAGCAGCCCCGTACTGATGGGGGGCGCGTTGAATGGCTACACCTTC,CASSPVLMGGALNGYTF
-,-,TRBJ2-7,TRBV7-9,TGTGCCAGCAGCAAGGGACATTTTCCCTACTTC,CASSKGHFPYF
TRBD1,-,TRBJ1-1,TRBV5-1,TGCGCCAGCAGCTCCCCTTCCGGGACAGGAGGGCTTATGAACACTGAAGCTTTCTTT,CASSSPSGTGGLMNTEAFF
TRBD1,-,TRBJ2-4,TRBV11-2,TGTGCCAGCAGCCCGCCTGGACAGGCCGACATTCAGTACTTC,CASSPPGQADIQYF
TRBD1,few,TRBJ2-5,TRBV6-1,TGTGCCAGCAGTGATGGGCAGGGGGCGAAGACCCAGTACTTC,CASSDGQGAKTQYF
-,-,TRBJ1-1,TRBV2,TGTGCCACTCGGACGGGGGGCCCTGAAGCTTTCTTT,CATRTGGPEAFF
-,-,TRBJ2-7,TRBV29-1,TGCAGCGCTCGGACAGTGGACTCCTACGAGCAGTACTTC,CSARTVDSYEQYF
TRBD2,-,TRBJ2-2,TRBV5-4,TGTGCCAGCAGCTCCGGGGGGGCCAACACCGGGGAGCTGTTTTTT,CASSSGGANTGELFF
-,-,TRBJ2-4,TRBV9,TGTGCCAGCAGCGCCGAGGGACAAGGAAACATTCAGTACTTC,CASSAEGQGNIQYF
-,few,TRBJ2-1,TRBV7-9,TGTGCCAGCAGCTTAAGGTGGCCCTCCCTCGATGAGCAGTTCTTC,CASSLRWPSLDEQFF
-,-,TRBJ2-5,TRBV7-3,TGTGCCAGCAGCTTAATAAGGAAAGAGACCCAGTACTTC,CASSLIRKETQYF
-,-,TRBJ1-1,TRBV5-1,TGCGCCAGCAGCTTGCGGCCTGATCCCGGTGGGACTGAAGCTTTCTTT,CASSLRPDPGGTEAFF
TRBD1,many,TRBJ2-5,TRBV6-5,TGTGCCAGCCTACCGGTTCATACAGGGGGAGGAACCCAGTACTTC,CASLPVHTGGGTQYF
-,-,TRBJ1-2,TRBV7-7,TGTGCTAGCAGCCCTATCCGGGGGGCGTATGGCTACACCTTC,CASSPIRGAYGYTF
-,-,TRBJ2-1,TRBV7-7,TGTGCCAGCAGCTTAGTGGTGGGGTCGAGCTCCTACAATGAGCAGTTCTTC,CASSLVVGSSSYNEQFF
TRBD1,few,TRBJ1-4,TRBV6-1,TGTGCCAGCAAGCGACAGGGGCCCGAAAAACTGTTTTTT,CASKRQGPEKLFF
-,-,TRBJ2-7,TRBV27,TGTGCCAGCAGTTTGTTGGGAGAAGAGCAGTACTTC,CASSLLGEEQYF
TRBD1,-,TRBJ1-6,TRBV6-4,TGTGCCAGCAGTGACCGAGGCAGGGGGCCAGGTTCACCCCTCCACTTT,CASSDRGRGPGSPLHF
TRBD1,few,TRBJ2-7,TRBV5-4,TGTGCCAGCAGCCCGCCGGACAGGCACGAGCAGTACTTC,CASSPPDRHEQYF
-,few,TRBJ2-3,TRBV6-2/TRBV6-3,TGTGCCAGTTTTGGACGGTTGAGCACAGATACGCAGTATTTT,CASFGRLSTDTQYF
-,-,TRBJ2-1,TRBV23-1,TGCGCCAGCAGTCAATCGGTACAGGTCCCCAATGAGCAGTTCTTC,CASSQSVQVPNEQFF
-,-,TRBJ1-3,TRBV6-5,TGTGCCAGCAGTCCAGAAGCGGTCCTCTCTGGAAACACCATATATTTT,CASSPEAVLSGNTIYF
TRBD1,few,TRBJ2-7,TRBV11-2,TGTGCCAGCAGACTGGGACAGGGTGCCGGCAACGAGCAGTACTTC,CASRLGQGAGNEQYF
-,-,TRBJ2-1,TRBV19,TGTGCCAGTAGTATAGATCTGCACAATGAGCAGTTCTTC,CASSIDLHNEQFF
TRBD1,-,TRBJ2-1,TRBV20-1,TGCAGTGCAGAGACAGGGGGCCCCTACAATGAGCAGTTCTTC,CSAETGGPYNEQFF
TRBD2,many,TRBJ2-3,TRBV7-3,TGTGCCAGCAGCCTTAGCGGGAGCCCAGATACGCAGTATTTT,CASSLSGSPDTQYF
-,-,TRBJ1-2,TRBV7-9,TGTGCCAGCAGCTTAGAGGGGGGAGGAGGCTATGGCTACACCTTC,CASSLEGGGGYGYTF
-,-,TRBJ2-2,TRBV5-5,TGTGCCAGCAGCTTAGGGGGTATCAACACCGGGGAGCTGTTTTTT,CASSLGGINTGELFF
TRBD2,-,TRBJ2-5,TRBV24-1,TGTGCCACCAGTGACCACCCAGGGCGAGCGGGAGAAGAGACCCAGTACTTC,CATSDHPGRAGEETQYF
-,-,TRBJ1-1,TRBV7-2,TGTGCCAGCAGCTTCGGGACATCAGACGGGAACACTGAAGCTTTCTTT,CASSFGTSDGNTEAFF
-,-,TRBJ2-1,TRBV30,TGTGCCTGGAAATTCAGTCCCATTGAGCAGTTCTTC,CAWKFSPIEQFF
TRBD2,few,TRBJ2-1,TRBV28,TGTGCCAGCAGTTTATATCTAGCGGGGGGTTACAATGAGCAGTTCTTC,CASSLYLAGGYNEQFF
TRBD1,few,TRBJ1-4,TRBV29-1,TGCAGCGTTTGGGACAGCCGGAATGAAAAACTGTTTTTT,CSVWDSRNEKLFF
-,few,TRBJ1-6,TRBV15,TGTGCCACCAGCAGAGCTGCTTCGGCCCGCTCCTATAATTCACCCCTCCACTTT,CATSRAASARSYNSPLHF